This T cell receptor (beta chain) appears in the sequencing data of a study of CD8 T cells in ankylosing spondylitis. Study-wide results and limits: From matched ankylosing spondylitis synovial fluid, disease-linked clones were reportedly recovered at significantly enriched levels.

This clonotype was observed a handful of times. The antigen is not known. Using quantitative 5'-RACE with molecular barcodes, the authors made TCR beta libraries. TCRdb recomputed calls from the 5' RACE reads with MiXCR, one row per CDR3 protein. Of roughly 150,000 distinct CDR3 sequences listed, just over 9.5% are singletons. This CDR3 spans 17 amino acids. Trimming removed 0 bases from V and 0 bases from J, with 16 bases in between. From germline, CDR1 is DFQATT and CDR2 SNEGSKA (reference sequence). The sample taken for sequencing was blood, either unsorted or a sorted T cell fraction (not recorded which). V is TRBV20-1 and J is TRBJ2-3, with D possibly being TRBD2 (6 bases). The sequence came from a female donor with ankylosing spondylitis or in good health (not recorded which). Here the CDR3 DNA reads TGCAGTGCTAGAGATCACAGCGGGTCCGCTAGCACAGATACGCAGTATTTT. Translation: CSARDHSGSASTDTQYF.